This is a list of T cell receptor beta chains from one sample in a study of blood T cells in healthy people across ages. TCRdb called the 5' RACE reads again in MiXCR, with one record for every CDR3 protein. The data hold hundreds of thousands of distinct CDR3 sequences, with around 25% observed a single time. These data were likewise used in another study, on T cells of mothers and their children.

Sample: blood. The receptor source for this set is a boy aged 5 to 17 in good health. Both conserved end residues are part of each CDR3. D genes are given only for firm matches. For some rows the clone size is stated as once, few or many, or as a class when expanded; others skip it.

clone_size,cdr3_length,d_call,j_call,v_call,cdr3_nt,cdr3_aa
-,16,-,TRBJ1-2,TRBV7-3,TGTGCCAGCAGCTTAACGTCGGCAGGTGGTAACTATGGCTACACCTTC,CASSLTSAGGNYGYTF
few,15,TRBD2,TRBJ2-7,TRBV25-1,TGTGCCAGCAGTGATGTTGGCGGGAGGGCCTACGAGCAGTACTTC,CASSDVGGRAYEQYF
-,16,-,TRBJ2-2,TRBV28,TGTGCCAGCAGTCCAGGGGGCGGGAGCTTTACCGGGGAGCTGTTTTTT,CASSPGGGSFTGELFF
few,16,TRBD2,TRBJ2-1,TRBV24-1,TGTGCCACCAGTGATCCTACCGGGACTAGTTACAATGAGCAGTTCTTC,CATSDPTGTSYNEQFF
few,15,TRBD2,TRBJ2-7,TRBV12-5,TGTGCTAGTCAATTCGGGGGAGGGAAAACCTACGAGCAGTACTTC,CASQFGGGKTYEQYF
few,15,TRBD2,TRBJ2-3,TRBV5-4,TGTGCCAGCAGCTCACTAAGCGGGGGCACAGATACGCAGTATTTT,CASSSLSGGTDTQYF
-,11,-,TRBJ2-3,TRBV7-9,TGTGCCAGCTTATTTGTGGATACGCAGTATTTT,CASLFVDTQYF
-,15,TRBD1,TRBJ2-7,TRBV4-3,TGCGCCAGCAGCTTTGACGGGACAGGGCGCTACGAGCAGTACTTC,CASSFDGTGRYEQYF
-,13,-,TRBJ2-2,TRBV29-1,TGCAGCGGCTCACAGGGTCTCACCGGGGAGCTGTTTTTT,CSGSQGLTGELFF
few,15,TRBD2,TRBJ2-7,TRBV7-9,TGTGCCAGCAGCTCCGGGACTAGCGGGAGCAACGAGCAGTACTTC,CASSSGTSGSNEQYF
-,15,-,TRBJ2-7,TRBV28,TGTGCCAGCAGTTTCCTCAGCGAGGATGTCAATGAGCGGTTCTTC,CASSFLSEDVNERFF
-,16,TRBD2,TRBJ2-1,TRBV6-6,TGTGCCAGCAGTCCCCTGGTTAGCGGGCTCTACAATGAGCAGTTCTTC,CASSPLVSGLYNEQFF
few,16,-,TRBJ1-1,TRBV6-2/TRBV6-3,TGTGCCAGCAGTAGGGACCAAACAGGAATCGACACTGAAGCTTTCTTT,CASSRDQTGIDTEAFF
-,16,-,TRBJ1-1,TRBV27,TGTGCCAGCAGTTTAGCCCACGGGGGCGGGAACACTGAAGCTTTCTTT,CASSLAHGGGNTEAFF
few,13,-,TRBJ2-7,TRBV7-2,TGTGCCAGCAGCATCGGACCGAACTACGAGCAGTACTTC,CASSIGPNYEQYF
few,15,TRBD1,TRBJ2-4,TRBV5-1,TGCGCCAGCAGCGCGCAACAGGGGGCGCGTGACATTCAGTACTTC,CASSAQQGARDIQYF